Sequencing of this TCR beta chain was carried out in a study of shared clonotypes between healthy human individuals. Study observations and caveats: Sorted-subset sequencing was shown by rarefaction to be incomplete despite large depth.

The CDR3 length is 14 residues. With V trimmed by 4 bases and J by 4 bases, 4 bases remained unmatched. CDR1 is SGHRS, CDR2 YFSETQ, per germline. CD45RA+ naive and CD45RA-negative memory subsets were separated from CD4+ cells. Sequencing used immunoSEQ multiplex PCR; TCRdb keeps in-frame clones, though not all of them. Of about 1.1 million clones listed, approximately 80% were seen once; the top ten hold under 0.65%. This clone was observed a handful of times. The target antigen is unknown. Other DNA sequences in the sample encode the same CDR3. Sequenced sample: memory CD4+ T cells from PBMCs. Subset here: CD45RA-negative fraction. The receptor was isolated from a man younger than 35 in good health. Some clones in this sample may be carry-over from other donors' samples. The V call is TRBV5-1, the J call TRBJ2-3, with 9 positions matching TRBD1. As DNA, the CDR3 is TGCGCCAGCAGCCCCCGACAGGGGGCAGATACGCAGTATTTT. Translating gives CASSPRQGADTQYF.